The sequence of this T cell receptor beta chain was determined in a study of cytomegalovirus exposure and HLA in healthy donors. As for the study in general: The 120 validation repertoires, a later analysis reported, used the same platform as the 650 to 800 repertoires from the first cohort.

In regard to this clone: Antigen unknown.

The assay was immunoSEQ multiplex PCR, and TCRdb's table has in-frame clones only and misses some. The top ten clones hold roughly 0.75% of a sample with around 350,000 clones, 70% to 90% of them seen once. Study-level results: The study recorded 150 to 200 TCR beta chains that were cytomegalovirus-associated. Later, an analysis found that TCR clusters from the first cohort tended to co-occur in the 90 to 150 validation repertoires.

Trimming removed 5 bases from V and 6 bases from J; junction bases left unmatched: 4. The CDR3 runs to 13 residues. Germline CDR1 MNHEY, CDR2 SMNVEV (reference sequence). The chain carries TRBV27 and TRBJ2-1, with TRBD1 matching over 7 bases. Sequenced sample: PBMCs. This clonotype was sampled from a woman aged 18-30 years in good health and CMV-seronegative. The DNA of the CDR3 is TGTGCCAGCAGTGTGGGACAGCTCAATGAGCAGTTCTTC. Its translation is CASSVGQLNEQFF.